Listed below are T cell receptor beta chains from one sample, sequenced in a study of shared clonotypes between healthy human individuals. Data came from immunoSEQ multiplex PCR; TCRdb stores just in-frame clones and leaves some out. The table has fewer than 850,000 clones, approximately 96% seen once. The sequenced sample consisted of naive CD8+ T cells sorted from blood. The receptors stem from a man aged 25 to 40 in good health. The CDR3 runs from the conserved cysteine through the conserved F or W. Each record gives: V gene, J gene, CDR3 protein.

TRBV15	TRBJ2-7	CATSRDLSYEQYF
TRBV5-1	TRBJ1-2	CASSFRGNYGYTF
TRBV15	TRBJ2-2	CATSRARTGRGTGELFF
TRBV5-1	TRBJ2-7	CASSALGQAYEQYF
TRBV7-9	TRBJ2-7	CASSLSSGRHYEQYF
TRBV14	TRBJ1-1	CASSSGQGYMNTEAFF
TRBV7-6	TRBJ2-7	CASRPNRDRPYEQYF
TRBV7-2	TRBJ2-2	CASSLSERGVVTGELFF
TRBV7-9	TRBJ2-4	CASSREGGRAKNIQYF
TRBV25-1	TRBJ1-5	CASSDIYSNQPQHF
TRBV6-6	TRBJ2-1	CASSTSLAGNEQFF
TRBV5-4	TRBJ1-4	CASSLKGTTNEKLFF
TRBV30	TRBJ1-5	CAWSVGKSNQPQHF
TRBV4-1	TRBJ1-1	CASSQVEIMNTEAFF
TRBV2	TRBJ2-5	CASSELSGMETQYF
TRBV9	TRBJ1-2	CASSVAQGNYGYTF
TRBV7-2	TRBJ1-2	CASSLEQTYGYTF
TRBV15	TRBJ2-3	CATSGDFTSTDTQYF
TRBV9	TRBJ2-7	CASSKFGPSYEQYF
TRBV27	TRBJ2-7	CASSLSGGHEQYF
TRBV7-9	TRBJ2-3	CASSARDGTDTQYF
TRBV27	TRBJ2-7	CASSLTAGLSYEQYF
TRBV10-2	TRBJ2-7	CASRGNSYEQYF
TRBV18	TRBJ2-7	CASSPRDPSSYEQYF
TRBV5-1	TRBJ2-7	CASSLDRGSYEQYF